Listed below are T cell receptor beta chains from one sample, sequenced in a study of T cells in Graves' hyperthyroidism and ophthalmopathy. MiXCR, applied by TCRdb to the multiplex PCR reads, yields one record per CDR3 protein. Among approximately 600,000 distinct CDR3 sequences, around 15% were seen once, and the ten largest hold around 4.5%. Sequencing was performed on blood. These receptors all come from a woman in her forties with Graves' ophthalmopathy. Both conserved end residues are part of each CDR3. The order of the fields is CDR3 length, V gene, D gene, clone size, J gene, CDR3 DNA, CDR3 protein. The D gene is left open where the match is weak. Clone sizes are given selectively: once, few, many, or a class where the clone is expanded.

14	TRBV30	NA	few	TRBJ2-5	TGTGCCTGGAGTATAAAACTAGTTTTGGAGACCCAGTACTTC	CAWSIKLVLETQYF
12	TRBV28	NA	NA	TRBJ1-6	TGTGCCAGCGAATCCTATAATTCACCCCTCCACTTT	CASESYNSPLHF
14	TRBV12-3/TRBV12-4	TRBD2	few	TRBJ2-1	TGTGCCAGCTCTTTCCGGGAGGGCCGCTATGAGCAGTTCTTC	CASSFREGRYEQFF
15	TRBV19	NA	many	TRBJ2-6	TGTGCCAGTAGCCACACTACCTCTGGGGCCAACGTCCTGACTTTC	CASSHTTSGANVLTF
12	TRBV11-2	NA	many	TRBJ2-7	TGTGCCAGCAGCTTAGATCCGTACGAGCAGTACTTC	CASSLDPYEQYF
15	TRBV6-5	TRBD1	many	TRBJ1-2	TGTGCCAGCAGTTCTTCCTCCGGGACAGGGGTGAGCTACACCTTC	CASSSSSGTGVSYTF
15	TRBV5-1	TRBD2	many	TRBJ2-7	TGCGCCAGCAGCTCTACTAGCGGGAGTTTCTACGAGCAGTACTTC	CASSSTSGSFYEQYF
15	TRBV11-2	NA	many	TRBJ2-7	TGTGCCAGCAGCTTAGAGGGTGGGCTCTCCTACGAGCAGTACTTC	CASSLEGGLSYEQYF
15	TRBV6-1	TRBD2	many	TRBJ2-2	TGTGCCAGCAGTCCAAGCGGCGGGGGCACCGGGGAGCTGTTTTTT	CASSPSGGGTGELFF
15	TRBV12-3/TRBV12-4	NA	NA	TRBJ2-7	TGTGCCAGCAGTTTAGACGGACGGCCCCGTGACGAGCAGTACTTC	CASSLDGRPRDEQYF
16	TRBV20-1	TRBD1	NA	TRBJ1-5	TGCAGTGCTCTCCTTGGGACAGGGTATAGCAATCAGCCCCAGCATTTT	CSALLGTGYSNQPQHF
14	TRBV20-1	TRBD2	few	TRBJ2-3	TGCAGTGCCGGGACTAGCCCCGATCTAGATACGCAGTATTTT	CSAGTSPDLDTQYF
17	TRBV24-1	TRBD2	many	TRBJ2-2	TGTGCCACCAGTGATTGGAAGGGACTAGCGGGGACCGGGGAGCTGTTTTTT	CATSDWKGLAGTGELFF
13	TRBV28	TRBD1	NA	TRBJ2-7	TGTGCCAGCTCTATCAGGGGGCGATACGAGCAGTACTTC	CASSIRGRYEQYF